The text below deals with one TCR beta chain. The CDR3 runs 12 residues. V lost 4 bases to trimming and J lost 6 bases, with 10 bases between them. Germline CDR1 is LNHDA and CDR2 is SQIVND (reference sequence). Generated by immunoSEQ multiplex PCR, the TCRdb table keeps only in-frame clones and is missing some. This table has 130,000 to 150,000 clones, around 81% appearing once. The data are from a study of blood T cell repertoires in COVID-19. This sequence originates from a woman in her thirties or forties with active or convalescent COVID-19. The chain is built from TRBV19 and TRBJ2-7; D is uncertain. What was sequenced was peripheral blood. For the CDR3, the DNA is TGTGCCAGTAGTACTCCAGTTGGCGAGCAGTACTTC. Translated, it gives CASSTPVGEQYF.